This T cell receptor (beta chain) originates from a study of OX40 agonist ivuxolimab in advanced cancers. Overall study: Patients were given ivuxolimab, an antibody that agonizes OX40 (CD134).

TCRdb's copy holds only in-frame clones and misses some; the assay was immunoSEQ multiplex PCR. The sample lists 16,000 or so clones; around 75% were seen once. Overall study results and limits: More expanded clones were found, on average, in CD8+ than in CD4+ T cells.

Points on this clone: What it binds is not known.

There are 14 residues in the CDR3. CDR1 and CDR2 from the germline V gene are SNHLY and FYNNEI. Trimming removed 6 bases at V and 0 bases at J, with 10 bases between. Baseline, cycle 4 day 1, and cycle 7 day 1 were the blood sampling points. Sequenced here: CD4+ or CD8+ T cells sorted from blood, sampled in a trial of the OX40 agonist ivuxolimab. The chain links TRBV2 to TRBJ2-3; D perhaps matches TRBD1 (6 bases). The origin of this receptor is an adult with an advanced solid tumor such as melanoma, head and neck, liver or kidney cancer. This CDR3 is CASRTGVSTDTQYF. CDR3 nucleotides: TGTGCCAGCAGGACAGGAGTGAGCACAGATACGCAGTATTTT. The full variable domain, in which reference TRBV2 and TRBJ2-3 provide the parts outside the CDR3, is EPEVTQTPSHQVTQMGQEVILRCVPISNHLYFYWYRQILGQKVEFLVSFYNNEISEKSEIFDDQFSVERPDGSNFTLKIRSTKLEDSAMYFCASRTGVSTDTQYFGPGTRLTVL.